The T cell receptor beta chain described here comes from a study of T cell changes during pregnancy in multiple sclerosis. Assay used: immunoSEQ multiplex PCR; TCRdb lists only in-frame clones, some missing. The sample includes some 80,000 clones, around 92% of them seen just once. The germline V gene encodes CDR1 SGHDT and CDR2 YYEEEE. This CDR3 region has 17 residues. The V and J ends lost 2 bases and 0 bases respectively, with 15 bases between them. This receptor was taken from a female donor in good health, enrolled as a control in a pregnancy study. The sample was peripheral blood, taken in the first trimester of pregnancy. The rearrangement uses TRBV5-6 and TRBJ2-4, with a weak D call TRBD2 (6 bases). The CDR3 protein is CASSLLGSSVAKNIQYF. In DNA form, the CDR3 reads TGTGCCAGCAGCTTACTGGGCTCTAGCGTAGCCAAAAACATTCAGTACTTC.